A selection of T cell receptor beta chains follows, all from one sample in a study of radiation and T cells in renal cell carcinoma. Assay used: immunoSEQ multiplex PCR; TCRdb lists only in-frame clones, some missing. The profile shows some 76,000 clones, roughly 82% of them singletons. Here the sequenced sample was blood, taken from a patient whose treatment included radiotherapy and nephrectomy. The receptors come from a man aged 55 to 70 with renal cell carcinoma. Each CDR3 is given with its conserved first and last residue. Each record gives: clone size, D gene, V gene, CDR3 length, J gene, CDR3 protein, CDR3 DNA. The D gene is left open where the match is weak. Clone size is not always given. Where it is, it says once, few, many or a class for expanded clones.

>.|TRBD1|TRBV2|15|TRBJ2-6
CASGDSHSGANVLTF
TGTGCCAGCGGGGACAGCCACTCTGGGGCCAACGTCCTGACTTTC
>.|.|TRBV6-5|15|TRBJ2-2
CASSYSNTATGELLF
TGTGCCAGCAGTTACTCGAACACAGCCACCGGGGAGCTGCTTTTT
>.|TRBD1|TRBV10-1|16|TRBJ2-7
CASSESWATGADEQYF
TGCGCCAGCAGTGAGTCCTGGGCGACAGGGGCGGACGAGCAGTACTTC
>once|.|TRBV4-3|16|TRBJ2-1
CASSQDRGFSYNEQFF
TGCGCCAGCAGCCAAGATCGGGGGTTTTCCTACAATGAGCAGTTCTTC
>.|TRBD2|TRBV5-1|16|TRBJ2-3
CASSLGGSGITDTQYF
TGCGCCAGCAGCTTGGGGGGCAGCGGGATCACAGATACGCAGTATTTT
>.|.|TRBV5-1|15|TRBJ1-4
CASSLWSRANEKLFF
TGCGCCAGCAGCTTGTGGAGTCGGGCAAATGAAAAACTGTTTTTT
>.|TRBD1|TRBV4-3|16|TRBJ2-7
CASSQVGGQGTYEQYF
TGCGCCAGCAGCCAAGTGGGGGGACAGGGAACCTACGAGCAGTACTTC
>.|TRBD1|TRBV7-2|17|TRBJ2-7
CASSLRPGQGARSEQYF
TGTGCCAGCAGCTTAAGACCGGGACAGGGGGCGAGGTCCGAGCAGTACTTC
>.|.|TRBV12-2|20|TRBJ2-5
CASRSTPGTSGKIFEETQYF
TGTGCAAGTCGCTCGACCCCCGGGACTAGCGGGAAAATCTTCGAAGAGACCCAGTACTTC
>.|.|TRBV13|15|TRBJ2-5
CASSFYDREGETQYF
TGTGCCAGCAGCTTTTACGACAGGGAGGGGGAGACCCAGTACTTC
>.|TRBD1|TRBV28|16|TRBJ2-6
CASNLQGARGANVLTF
TGTGCCAGCAATCTACAGGGGGCGCGTGGGGCCAACGTCCTGACTTTC